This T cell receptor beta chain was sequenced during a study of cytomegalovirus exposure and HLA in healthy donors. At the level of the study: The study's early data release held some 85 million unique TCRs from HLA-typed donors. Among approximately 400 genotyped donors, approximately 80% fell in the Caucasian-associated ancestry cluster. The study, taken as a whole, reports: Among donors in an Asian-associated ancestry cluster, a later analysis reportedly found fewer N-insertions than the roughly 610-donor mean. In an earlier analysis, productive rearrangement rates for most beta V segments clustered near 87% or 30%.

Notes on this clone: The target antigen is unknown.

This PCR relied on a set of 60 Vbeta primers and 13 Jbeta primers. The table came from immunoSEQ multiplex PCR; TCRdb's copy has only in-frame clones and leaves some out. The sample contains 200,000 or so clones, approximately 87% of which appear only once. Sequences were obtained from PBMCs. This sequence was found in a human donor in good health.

For the CDR3, the DNA is TGCAGCGTTGTCCGGGGGAACAGCCTGAACGGGGAGCTGTTTTTT. Encoded protein: CSVVRGNSLNGELFF. The chain employs TRBV29-1 and TRBJ2-2, with D maybe TRBD2 (6 bases). V dropped 4 bases and J dropped 7 bases, with 19 bases sitting between them. Per the germline V gene, CDR1 is SQVTM and CDR2 is ANQGSEA. This CDR3 comprises 15 residues.